The T cell receptor beta chain under discussion was sequenced for a study of OX40 agonist ivuxolimab in advanced cancers. The wider study: The dose-escalation cohort was roughly 83% male, with a mean age of approximately 61 years, ranging roughly 23 to 90. Overall study results and limits: Clones of CD4+ and CD8+ blood T cells grew by week 6 at doses of 0.1 to 3.0 mg/kg.

Baseline, cycle 4 day 1, and cycle 7 day 1 were the blood sampling points. Libraries were prepared by immunoSEQ multiplex PCR; TCRdb keeps only in-frame clonotypes and omits some of them. The sample includes about 35,000 clones, roughly 80% of them seen just once. Details on this clone: Its antigen is currently unknown.

The trim removed 8 bases at V and 5 bases at J, leaving 4 bases unmatched. CDR1 and CDR2 from the germline V gene are MNHEY and SVGAGI. This CDR3 contains 12 residues. Sequenced here: CD4+ or CD8+ T cells sorted from blood, sampled in a trial of the OX40 agonist ivuxolimab. The origin of this receptor is an adult with an advanced solid tumor such as melanoma, head and neck, liver or kidney cancer. The genes are TRBV6-5 and TRBJ2-5; 8 bases fit TRBD1. CDR3 nucleotide sequence: TGTGCCAGCGGACAGGGTTTGGAGACCCAGTACTTC. Translation gives CASGQGLETQYF.